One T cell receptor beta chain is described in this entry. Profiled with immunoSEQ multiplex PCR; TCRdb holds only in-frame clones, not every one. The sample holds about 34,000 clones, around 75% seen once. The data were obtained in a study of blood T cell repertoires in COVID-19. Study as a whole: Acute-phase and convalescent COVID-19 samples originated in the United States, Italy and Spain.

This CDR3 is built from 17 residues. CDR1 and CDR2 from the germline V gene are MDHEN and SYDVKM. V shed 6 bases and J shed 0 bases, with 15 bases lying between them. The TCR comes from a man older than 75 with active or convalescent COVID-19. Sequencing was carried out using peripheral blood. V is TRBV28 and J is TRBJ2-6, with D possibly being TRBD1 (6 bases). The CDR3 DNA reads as TGTGCCAGCAGATTAAACAGGGCCATCTCTGGGGCCAACGTCCTGACTTTC. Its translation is CASRLNRAISGANVLTF.